Detailed here is one T cell receptor beta chain. Trimming took 2 bases from V and 2 from J, leaving 10 bases between them. Germline V CDR1 and CDR2: MNHEY, SMNVEV (reference sequence). The CDR3 is 14 residues long. This record belongs to a study of neoadjuvant nivolumab and ipilimumab in lung cancer. Only in-frame clones appear in the TCRdb table, and some are missing; sequencing was by immunoSEQ multiplex PCR. This sample carries hundreds of clones, around 90% of them seen once, and the ten largest clones take about 2.1%. The chain carries TRBV27 and TRBJ2-7, with D maybe TRBD1 (6 bases). The source is an adult with non-small cell lung cancer. The source material was adjacent normal lung tissue, sampled after neoadjuvant nivolumab, alone or with ipilimumab, at or shortly before surgery. The CDR3: CASSLAGATYEQYF. CDR3 nucleotide sequence: TGTGCCAGCAGTTTAGCAGGGGCCACCTACGAGCAGTACTTC.